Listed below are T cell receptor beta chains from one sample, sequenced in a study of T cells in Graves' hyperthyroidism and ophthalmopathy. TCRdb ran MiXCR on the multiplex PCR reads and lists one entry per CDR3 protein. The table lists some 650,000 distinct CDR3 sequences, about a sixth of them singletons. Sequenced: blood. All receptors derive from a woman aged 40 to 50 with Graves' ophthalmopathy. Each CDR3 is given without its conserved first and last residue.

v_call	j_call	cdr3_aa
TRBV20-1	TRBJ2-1	SATISGTSSNEQF
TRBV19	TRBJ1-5	ASSIPSGTRNQPQH
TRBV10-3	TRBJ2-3	AISDGGDTDTQY
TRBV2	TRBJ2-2	ASNTGMGTGELF
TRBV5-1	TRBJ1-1	ASSSEQGGGTEAF
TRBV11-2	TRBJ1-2	ASSFTIEGPYT
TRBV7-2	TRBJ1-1	ASSPGRGAWNTEAF
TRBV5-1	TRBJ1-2	ASSLALPQHYGYT
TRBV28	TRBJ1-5	ATKGRGALSNQPQH
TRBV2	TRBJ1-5	ASTSQGPLRGSGQPQH
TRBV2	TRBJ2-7	ASTEGLQGIYEQY
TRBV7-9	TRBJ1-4	ASSLPWANEKLF
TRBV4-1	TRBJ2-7	ASSLRDDSSYEQY
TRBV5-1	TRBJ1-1	ASSASGTVNTEAF
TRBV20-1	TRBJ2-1	SARQRVAGERHNEQF
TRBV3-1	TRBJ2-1	ASSQGLAPKF
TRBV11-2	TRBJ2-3	ASRTLAGALSTQY
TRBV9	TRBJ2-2	ASSSRGYGTTGELF
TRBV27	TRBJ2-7	ASSLQGAYERY
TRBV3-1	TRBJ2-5	ASSQGGDSETQY